The present entry profiles one T cell receptor beta chain with its context. These data originate in a study of technical replicates of blood from several donors. Generated by immunoSEQ multiplex PCR, the TCRdb table keeps only in-frame clones and is missing some. The sample yields roughly 69,000 clones, 95% to 97% seen once. The J segment lost 3 bases and the V segment lost 4 bases, leaving 5 bases of the junction unmatched. CDR3 size: 14 residues. Germline CDR1 reads SQVTM; CDR2 reads ANQGSEA. This receptor was obtained from a human donor in good health. The V call is TRBV29-1, the J call TRBJ2-2; 7 positions agree with TRBD1. Input material: T cells isolated from PBMCs. The CDR3 sequence: CSVGQGVYTGELFF. Here the CDR3 DNA reads TGCAGCGTTGGGCAGGGGGTCTACACCGGGGAGCTGTTTTTT.